Below, 15 T cell receptor beta chains from the same sample are listed, as sequenced in a study of cytomegalovirus exposure and HLA in healthy donors. The PCR had 60 Vbeta and 13 Jbeta primers. Using immunoSEQ multiplex PCR, the repertoire was profiled, and TCRdb retains in-frame clones only, with some absent. The table lists 210,000 or so clones, about 80% of them singletons. The sequenced sample consisted of PBMCs. These TCRs come from a man aged 18 to 35 in good health and CMV-seronegative.

The genes are TRBV6-1 and TRBJ1-4; TRBD1 is a possible D gene (6 bases). CDR1 and CDR2 (germline): MNHNS, SASEGT. V lost 4 bases and J 5 bases, leaving 17 bases between the germline ends. CDR3 length: 16 amino acids. The DNA for the CDR3 is TGTGCCAGCAGTGCTTTTTTCACAGGGCCCAATGAAAAACTGTTTTTT. Its protein is CASSAFFTGPNEKLFF.

This clone occurred once. This sample includes further DNA sequences coding for the same CDR3. J is TRBJ2-7 and V is TRBV27; weak D call: TRBD1 (5 bases). Per germline, CDR1 MNHEY and CDR2 SMNVEV (reference sequence). V was clipped by 5 bases and J by 0 bases, with 8 bases between them. The CDR3 length is 13 residues. The CDR3, as DNA: TGTGCCAGCAGTCTCAGGGACTCCTACGAGCAGTACTTC. Translated: CASSLRDSYEQYF.

V usage is TRBV29-1 and J usage is TRBJ2-1; possibly TRBD2 for D (6 bases). Trimming cost V 7 bases and J 8 bases, with 15 bases left between them. The V gene's germline CDR1 is SQVTM and CDR2 ANQGSEA. This CDR3 is 12 amino acids long. CDR3 loop: CSAGRRGDEQFF. CDR3 DNA sequence: TGCAGCGCTGGGAGGCGGGGCGATGAGCAGTTCTTC.

This chain links TRBV6-4 with TRBJ1-5, with 7 bases matching TRBD1. There are 19 residues in the CDR3. V trimming: 5 bases; J trimming: 0 bases; junction bases outside the gene matches: 16. Germline-derived CDR1 and CDR2 are MRHNA and SNTAGT. The CDR3: CASSRVGGAPHHSNQPQHF. In DNA, the CDR3 is TGTGCCAGCAGTAGGGTAGGGGGCGCTCCCCACCATAGCAATCAGCCCCAGCATTTT.

This sequence joins TRBV20-1 and TRBJ1-4; D unclear. Germline V gene sequence: CDR1 DFQATT, CDR2 SNEGSKA (reference sequence). The CDR3 extends over 11 amino acids. The chain's CDR3 is CAGESNEKLFF. The CDR3, as DNA: TGCGCGGGCGAATCTAATGAAAAACTGTTTTTT.

The DNA for the CDR3 is TGTGCCAGTACGCGGATAGGGGCCACCGGGGAGCTGTTTTTT. Amino acids: CASTRIGATGELFF. The V call is TRBV19, the J call TRBJ2-2; D might be TRBD1 (5 bases). Germline V gene lookup returns CDR1 LNHDA and CDR2 SQIVND (reference sequence). This CDR3 spans 14 amino acids. V shed 7 bases and J shed 4 bases, with 13 bases lying between them. Full variable domain (rest looked up from reference TRBV19 and TRBJ2-2): DGGITQSPKYLFRKEGQNVTLSCEQNLNHDAMYWYRQDPGQGLRLIYYSQIVNDFQKGDIAEGYSVSREKKESFPLTVTSAQKNPTAFYLCASTRIGATGELFFGEGSRLTVL.

V usage is TRBV27 and J usage is TRBJ2-2; 7 nucleotides align to TRBD2. Unmatched junction bases numbered 9, after V lost 5 bases and J lost 9 bases. Germline V gene data show CDR1 as MNHEY and CDR2 as SMNVEV (reference sequence). This CDR3 has 14 amino acids. CDR3 sequence (DNA): TGTGCCAGCAGTCCGCTACTAGCGATTCGGGAGCTGTTTTTT. Residues: CASSPLLAIRELFF.

The rearrangement joins TRBV10-3 to TRBJ1-5; tentative D call: TRBD1 (5 bases). The germline V gene encodes CDR1 ENHRY and CDR2 SYGVKD. Trimming took 4 bases from V and 4 from J, leaving 8 bases between them. The CDR3 extends over 13 amino acids. CDR3 nucleotide sequence: TGTGCCATCAGTGCAACAGGTAATCAGCCCCAGCATTTT. Its translation is CAISATGNQPQHF.

The chain joins TRBV30 to TRBJ2-5, with 9 bases fitting TRBD2. The CDR3 has 15 amino acids. V was pared by 5 bases and J by 4 bases, with 11 bases of the junction left unmatched. Germline V CDR1 and CDR2: GTSNPN, SVGIG (reference sequence). CDR3 residues: CAWGPGASGVETQYF. In DNA form, the CDR3 reads TGTGCCTGGGGGCCGGGGGCTAGCGGGGTAGAGACCCAGTACTTC.

The chain links TRBV4-3 to TRBJ1-2; TRBD1 is a possible D gene (6 bases). CDR1 and CDR2 (germline): LGHNA, YSLEER. The CDR3 length is 16 residues. Deletions cut 3 bases from V and 3 bases from J, with 17 bases between. CDR3 nucleotide sequence: TGCGCCAGCAGCCAGGAAACAGGGCGTTCGGACTATGGCTACACCTTC. It specifies CASSQETGRSDYGYTF.

CDR3 sequence (DNA): TGTGCCAGCAGCCCCTCGGGACATTTAAACACTGAAGCTTTCTTT. This gives the protein CASSPSGHLNTEAFF. The J gene is TRBJ1-1, the V gene TRBV7-3; a weak D match, TRBD1 (6 bases). V lost 5 bases, J lost 2 bases, and 15 bases lay in between. The CDR3 is 15 residues long. Germline loops: CDR1 SGHTA, CDR2 FQGTGA.

As regards this clone: The junction does not match germline at one end; this may be a read error. The genes are TRBV7-9 and TRBJ1-4; unclear D gene. The germline V gene encodes CDR1 SEHNR and CDR2 FQNEAQ (reference sequence). The CDR3 is 12 amino acids. CDR3 DNA sequence: TGTTCCAGCAGCTTAGTTGCGGAAAAACTGTTTTTT. The encoded protein is CSSSLVAEKLFF.

As DNA, the CDR3 is TGTGCCAGCTCAGCTAATGCTCAGACAGAGGGACAGAACACTGAAGCTTTCTTT. The encoded protein is CASSANAQTEGQNTEAFF. This chain connects TRBV18 to TRBJ1-1, with D possibly matching TRBD1 (6 bases). CDR3 length: 18 amino acids. Looked up from germline, CDR1 is KGHSH and CDR2 is LQKENI. Trimming cost V 5 bases and J 1 base, with 23 bases left between them.

The rearrangement links TRBV4-3 to TRBJ2-7; D ambiguous. With 1 base removed from V and 3 bases from J, the gap between germline ends came to 22 bases. The V gene's germline CDR1 is LGHNA and CDR2 YSLEER. The CDR3 has 18 amino acids. CDR3 protein: CASSQGLSRQVADYEQYF. CDR3 coding DNA: TGCGCCAGCAGCCAAGGTCTTTCCAGGCAGGTTGCTGACTACGAGCAGTACTTC.

V usage is TRBV27 and J usage is TRBJ1-2; tentative D call: TRBD1 (6 bases). The CDR3 contains 14 residues. V lost 5 bases and J 2 bases, leaving 12 bases between the germline ends. Germline values: CDR1 MNHEY, CDR2 SMNVEV (reference sequence). As DNA, the CDR3 is TGTGCCAGCAGTCCGAGGGGGGGAAACTATGGCTACACCTTC. As protein: CASSPRGGNYGYTF.